Listed below are T cell receptor beta chains from one sample, sequenced in a study of cytomegalovirus exposure and HLA in healthy donors. Sequenced by immunoSEQ multiplex PCR; TCRdb stores in-frame clones only, minus some. The sample has fewer than 100,000 clones, about 80% seen once. The specimen sequenced was PBMCs. The receptors derive from a man aged 35 to 55 in good health and CMV-seronegative. Each CDR3 is given with its conserved first and last residue. The D gene is left open where the match is weak. Size values are once, few and many counts, or a class for expanded clones, and some rows have none.

v_call: TRBV4-1; j_call: TRBJ2-1; clone_size: NA; d_call: TRBD1; cdr3_aa: CASSQDSGGSYNEQFF; cdr3_nt: TGCGCCAGCAGCCAAGATTCAGGGGGCTCCTACAATGAGCAGTTCTTC
v_call: TRBV5-4; j_call: TRBJ2-7; clone_size: NA; d_call: NA; cdr3_aa: CASSLSGSHEQYF; cdr3_nt: TGTGCCAGCAGCCTTAGCGGCTCCCACGAGCAGTACTTC
v_call: TRBV29-1; j_call: TRBJ1-1; clone_size: NA; d_call: TRBD1; cdr3_aa: CSVGQGARNTEAFF; cdr3_nt: TGCAGCGTAGGACAGGGGGCAAGGAACACTGAAGCTTTCTTT
v_call: TRBV5-4; j_call: TRBJ2-3; clone_size: NA; d_call: NA; cdr3_aa: CASSDHRDTFRTDTQYF; cdr3_nt: TGTGCCAGCAGCGACCACCGGGACACCTTTCGCACAGATACGCAGTATTTT
v_call: TRBV25-1; j_call: TRBJ2-7; clone_size: few; d_call: NA; cdr3_aa: CASSVVGDEQYF; cdr3_nt: TGTGCCAGCAGTGTGGTAGGGGACGAGCAGTACTTC
v_call: TRBV9; j_call: TRBJ2-1; clone_size: NA; d_call: TRBD2; cdr3_aa: CASSVGLAGYNEQFF; cdr3_nt: TGTGCCAGCAGCGTAGGGCTAGCGGGCTACAATGAGCAGTTCTTC
v_call: TRBV10-3; j_call: TRBJ2-5; clone_size: NA; d_call: NA; cdr3_aa: CAISETAWVPDERPQYF; cdr3_nt: TGTGCCATCAGTGAGACCGCTTGGGTTCCCGACGAGAGGCCCCAGTACTTC
v_call: TRBV7-2; j_call: TRBJ2-5; clone_size: NA; d_call: NA; cdr3_aa: CASSLDGGREQYF; cdr3_nt: TGTGCCAGCAGCTTAGATGGGGGCAGGGAGCAGTACTTC
v_call: TRBV7-2; j_call: TRBJ1-6; clone_size: NA; d_call: NA; cdr3_aa: CASSFQNNSPLHF; cdr3_nt: TGTGCCAGCAGCTTCCAAAATAATTCACCCCTCCACTTT
v_call: TRBV2; j_call: TRBJ2-3; clone_size: NA; d_call: TRBD2; cdr3_aa: CASKGAGLAGAADTQYF; cdr3_nt: TGTGCCAGCAAGGGGGCCGGACTAGCGGGGGCGGCCGATACGCAGTATTTT
v_call: TRBV30; j_call: TRBJ2-2; clone_size: NA; d_call: NA; cdr3_aa: CACLPHRHTGELFF; cdr3_nt: TGTGCCTGCCTCCCCCACAGGCACACCGGGGAGCTGTTTTTT
v_call: TRBV28; j_call: TRBJ2-7; clone_size: few; d_call: TRBD2; cdr3_aa: CASSQRLAGSYEQYF; cdr3_nt: TGTGCCAGCAGTCAGAGACTAGCGGGGTCCTACGAGCAGTACTTC
v_call: TRBV15; j_call: TRBJ2-7; clone_size: few; d_call: TRBD1; cdr3_aa: CATSRDGTGSYEQYF; cdr3_nt: TGTGCCACCAGCAGAGATGGGACAGGTAGCTACGAGCAGTACTTC
v_call: TRBV27; j_call: TRBJ1-5; clone_size: NA; d_call: TRBD1; cdr3_aa: CASSSRQGSNQPQHF; cdr3_nt: TGTGCCAGCAGTTCCCGACAGGGGAGCAATCAGCCCCAGCATTTT
v_call: TRBV9; j_call: TRBJ2-1; clone_size: few; d_call: TRBD2; cdr3_aa: CASSLGTSGSSYNEQFF; cdr3_nt: TGTGCCAGCAGCCTAGGGACTAGCGGTAGCTCCTACAATGAGCAGTTCTTC
v_call: TRBV11-2; j_call: TRBJ2-1; clone_size: NA; d_call: TRBD2; cdr3_aa: CASSTATSGSNEQFF; cdr3_nt: TGTGCCAGCAGTACAGCGACTAGCGGGAGTAATGAGCAGTTCTTC
v_call: TRBV5-1; j_call: TRBJ1-6; clone_size: NA; d_call: TRBD1; cdr3_aa: CASSGDRGSNSPLHF; cdr3_nt: TGCGCCAGCAGCGGCGACAGGGGGAGCAATTCACCCCTCCACTTT
v_call: TRBV30; j_call: TRBJ2-1; clone_size: NA; d_call: NA; cdr3_aa: CAWSPGWGGAYNEQFF; cdr3_nt: TGTGCCTGGAGTCCCGGTTGGGGGGGCGCCTACAATGAGCAGTTCTTC
v_call: TRBV21-1; j_call: TRBJ2-7; clone_size: NA; d_call: NA; cdr3_aa: CASSKVQGNYYEQYF; cdr3_nt: TGTGCCAGCAGCAAAGTACAGGGAAATTACTACGAGCAGTACTTC
v_call: TRBV28; j_call: TRBJ1-4; clone_size: once; d_call: TRBD1; cdr3_aa: CASSLSGTGGEKLFF; cdr3_nt: TGTGCCAGCAGTTTATCCGGGACAGGGGGAGAAAAACTGTTTTTT
v_call: TRBV18; j_call: TRBJ1-5; clone_size: NA; d_call: NA; cdr3_aa: CASSPARLNQPQHF; cdr3_nt: TGTGCCAGCTCACCAGCCAGGCTAAATCAGCCCCAGCATTTT
v_call: TRBV10-3; j_call: TRBJ1-2; clone_size: NA; d_call: TRBD1; cdr3_aa: CAISGTGYRDGYTF; cdr3_nt: TGTGCCATCAGTGGGACAGGGTATCGAGATGGCTACACCTTC
v_call: TRBV5-4; j_call: TRBJ2-2; clone_size: NA; d_call: TRBD1; cdr3_aa: CASSKGTANTGELFF; cdr3_nt: TGTGCCAGCAGCAAAGGGACAGCCAACACCGGGGAGCTGTTTTTT
v_call: TRBV9; j_call: TRBJ2-1; clone_size: NA; d_call: TRBD2; cdr3_aa: CASSVAIAGSYNEQFF; cdr3_nt: TGTGCCAGCAGCGTAGCCATAGCGGGCTCCTACAATGAGCAGTTCTTC